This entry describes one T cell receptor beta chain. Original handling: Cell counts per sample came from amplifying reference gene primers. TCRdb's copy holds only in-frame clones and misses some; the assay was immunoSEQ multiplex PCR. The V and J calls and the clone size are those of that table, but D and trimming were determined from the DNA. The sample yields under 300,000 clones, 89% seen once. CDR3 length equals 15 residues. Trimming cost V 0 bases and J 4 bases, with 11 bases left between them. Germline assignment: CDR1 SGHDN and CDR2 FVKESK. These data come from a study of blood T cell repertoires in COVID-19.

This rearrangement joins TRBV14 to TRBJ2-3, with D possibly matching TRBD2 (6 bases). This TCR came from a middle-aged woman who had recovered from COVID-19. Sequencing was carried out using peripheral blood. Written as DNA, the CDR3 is TGTGCCAGCAGCCAAGAGTGGGGGGACGCAGATACGCAGTATTTT. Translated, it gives CASSQEWGDADTQYF.